Listed here are 6 T cell receptor beta chains from one sample, sequenced in a study of T cell responses to AZD1222 COVID-19 vaccine. The method was immunoSEQ multiplex PCR; TCRdb's version includes in-frame clones alone and lacks a portion of them. The top ten hold approximately 0.52% of the sample, which has hundreds of thousands of clones, roughly 93% seen once. The sample was peripheral blood, taken 28 days after the second AZD1222 dose. Receptor source: an adult who received the AZD1222 COVID-19 vaccine.

The gene calls are TRBV7-6 and TRBJ2-1; D is possibly TRBD2 (6 bases). Trimming took 5 bases from V and 0 from J, leaving 11 bases between them. Germline V gene lookup returns CDR1 SGHVS and CDR2 FNYEAQ. CDR3 length: 15 residues. CDR3: CASSAGRGSYNEQFF. The DNA of the CDR3 is TGTGCCAGCAGCGCTGGGCGGGGCTCCTACAATGAGCAGTTCTTC.

The chain joins TRBV5-5 to TRBJ1-2; 7 bases are shared with TRBD1. This CDR3 contains 14 residues. Germline trimming cut 5 bases from V and 8 bases from J; bases unmatched to any gene: 12. CDR1 is SGHKS, CDR2 YYEKEE, per germline (reference sequence). CDR3 nucleotide sequence: TGTGCCAGCAGTCCAATCGGACAGGAGATAGGCTACACCTTC. Translated: CASSPIGQEIGYTF.

The rearrangement joins TRBV6-6 to TRBJ2-7; 7 nucleotides agree with TRBD1. J gave up 3 bases and V 4 bases, and 6 bases lay outside the gene matches. Germline V CDR1 and CDR2: MNHNY, SVGAGI (reference sequence). The CDR3 contains 14 residues. CDR3 sequence (DNA): TGTGCCAGCAGTTTACAGGGGACCCGCTACGAGCAGTACTTC. It encodes CASSLQGTRYEQYF.

This chain links TRBV9 with TRBJ2-7; D is perhaps TRBD1 (6 bases). Trimming left V 4 bases short and J 2 bases short, with 13 bases between. The germline V gene has CDR1 SGDLS and CDR2 YYNGEE. CDR3 length: 14 residues. The CDR3 DNA reads TGTGCCAGCAGCACGTCCGGGACACCCTACGAGCAGTACTTC. It translates to CASSTSGTPYEQYF.

The genes are TRBV6-1 and TRBJ1-5; a weak D match, TRBD1 (6 bases). V shed 4 bases and J shed 1 base, with 14 bases lying between them. The CDR3 loop spans 16 amino acids. The germline gives CDR1 MNHNS, CDR2 SASEGT. CDR3 in amino acids: CASSANPGQSNQPQHF. In DNA form, the CDR3 reads TGTGCCAGCAGTGCCAACCCGGGACAAAGCAATCAGCCCCAGCATTTT.

The rearrangement links TRBV10-1 to TRBJ1-4, with TRBD1 matching 7 bases. V dropped 3 bases and J dropped 7; count of bases not matched to a gene: 8. Germline V gives CDR1 WNHNN, CDR2 SYGVQD (reference sequence). The CDR3 loop spans 15 amino acids. This chain's CDR3 is CASSEGGEGGEKLFF. The CDR3 DNA is TGCGCCAGCAGTGAAGGGGGCGAAGGTGGTGAAAAACTGTTTTTT.